This T cell receptor (beta chain) derives from a study of T cell changes during pregnancy in multiple sclerosis (dated by TCRdb to between 2018 and 2021). Regarding the study in general: In women with multiple sclerosis, the researchers looked at how the T cell repertoire shifted as pregnancy progressed.

Libraries were made using the immunoSEQ multiplex PCR assay. TCRdb holds this immuneACCESS table with in-frame rearrangements only. Some clones are missing; in checked studies, unresolved V genes explain under half, and the rest has no known cause. The sample table lists around 40,000 clones, approximately 89% of them with a count of one. Of the sample, 0.7% to 0.85% falls within the top ten clones. In the case of this clone: Its antigen remains unidentified. Nothing much larger sits one base from this clone, and base qualities are not available.

V is shortened by 0 bases, J by 0 bases, and the region joining them spans 20 bases. The CDR3 holds 20 amino acids from the cysteine to the phenylalanine. This entry keeps only the CDR3 DNA: 60 bases, framed from base 1. Looking up the germline V gene yields CDR1 MRHNA and CDR2 SNTAGT. The sequence joins TRBV6-4 to TRBJ1-4; no confident D gene assignment can be made. The sequencing here drew on CD4+ T cells from peripheral blood mononuclear cells, taken after pregnancy. The TCR sequence derives from a female donor in good health, enrolled as a control in a pregnancy study. The DNA is as follows: TGTGCCAGCAGTGACTCGCGAGGGAAAGAAGAAGAGGCAACTAATGAAAAACTGTTTTTT. It translates as CASSDSRGKEEEATNEKLFF.